The subject of this entry is one T cell receptor (beta chain). Generated by immunoSEQ multiplex PCR, the TCRdb table keeps only in-frame clones and is missing some. Of more than 400,000 clones detected, 80% to 95% appear once; the ten largest clones hold about 4.5%. This sample was included in a study of Ad26.COV2.S vaccination and SARS-CoV-2 variants. V dropped 5 bases and J dropped 0; count of bases not matched to a gene: 9. Per germline, CDR1 ENHRY and CDR2 SYGVKD. The CDR3 extends over 16 amino acids. Treatment defined: roughly 19 received Ad26.COV2.S at low or high dose, single or two shots; about 5 received placebo; per-sample allocation not given. All samples were drawn on day 63, counting from the first vaccine or placebo injection.

The sequencing here drew on peripheral blood, taken in a trial of Ad26.COV2.S vaccine versus placebo. This TCR was sampled from a person between 18 and 65 years old who received the Ad26.COV2.S COVID-19 vaccine or a placebo. V and J are TRBV10-3 and TRBJ2-7, with TRBD1 identical over 8 bases. The CDR3 region has the DNA TGTGCCATCAGTCAAAAGGACAGGGAAAGCTCCTACGAGCAGTACTTC. It encodes CAISQKDRESSYEQYF.